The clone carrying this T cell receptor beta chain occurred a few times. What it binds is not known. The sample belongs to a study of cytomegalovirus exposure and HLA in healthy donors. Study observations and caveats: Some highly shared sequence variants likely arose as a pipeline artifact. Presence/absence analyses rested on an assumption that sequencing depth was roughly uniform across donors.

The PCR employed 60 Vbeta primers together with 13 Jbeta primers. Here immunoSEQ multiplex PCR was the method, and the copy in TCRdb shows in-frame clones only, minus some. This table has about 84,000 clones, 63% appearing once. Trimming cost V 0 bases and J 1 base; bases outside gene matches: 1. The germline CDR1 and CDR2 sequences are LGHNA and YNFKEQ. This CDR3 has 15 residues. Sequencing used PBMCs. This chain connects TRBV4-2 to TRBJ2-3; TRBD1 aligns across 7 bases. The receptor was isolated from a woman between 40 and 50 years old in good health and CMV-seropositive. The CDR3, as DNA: TGTGCCAGCAGCCAAGAACAGGGGCGCACAGATACGCAGTATTTT. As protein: CASSQEQGRTDTQYF.